Presented here are 11 T cell receptor beta chains from one specimen sequenced in a study of early T cells in non-severe SARS-CoV-2 infection. One entry per CDR3 protein, called by TCRdb with MiXCR from the 5' RACE reads. Of about 59,000 distinct CDR3 sequences in the sample, roughly 12% were seen once. What was sequenced was whole blood. The receptors were sampled from an adult who was a healthcare worker with PCR-confirmed SARS-CoV-2 infection or an uninfected control (not recorded which).

In its sample, this clonotype was seen many times. The rearrangement uses TRBV29-1 and TRBJ1-1, with TRBD1 as a possible D gene (5 bases). The CDR3 consists of 12 residues. CDR1 and CDR2 (germline): SQVTM, ANQGSEA. V lost 2 bases and J 11 bases, leaving 15 bases between the germline ends. DNA of the CDR3: TGCAGCGTTGAAACAGGCGCGGCCGTCGCTTTCTTT. Translation: CSVETGAAVAFF.

This clonotype was seen repeatedly, ten times or more. V and J are TRBV5-4 and TRBJ2-2; the match to TRBD1 covers 8 bases. Trimming took 4 bases from V and 6 from J; bases not matched to a gene: 11. Germline V gene sequence: CDR1 SGHNT, CDR2 YYREEE (reference sequence). The CDR3 consists of 16 residues. CDR3 region: CASSLPRQGRAGELFF. CDR3 coding DNA: TGTGCCAGCAGCCTTCCAAGACAGGGGCGAGCCGGGGAGCTGTTTTTT.

The sample holds many counts of this clonotype. The rearrangement links TRBV2 to TRBJ1-5, with a weak D call TRBD1 (5 bases). The CDR3 runs to 12 residues. Germline V gives CDR1 SNHLY, CDR2 FYNNEI. V lost 6 bases and J lost 7, with 10 bases in between. For the CDR3, the DNA is TGTGCCAGCAGGGGGGAGGTGCAGCCCCAGCATTTT. This sequence encodes CASRGEVQPQHF.

The gene calls are TRBV12-3 or TRBV12-4 and TRBJ2-3; 8 nucleotides line up with TRBD2. The length of the CDR3 is 16 residues. With 3 bases clipped from V and 0 bases from J, the junction kept 5 bases outside the gene matches. CDR3 sequence: CASSLPRGGSTDTQYF. In DNA, the CDR3 is TGTGCCAGCAGTTTGCCCCGGGGGGGGAGCACAGATACGCAGTATTTT.

This clonotype occurred a few times. The rearrangement links TRBV7-9 to TRBJ2-1; no clear D gene. CDR1 SEHNR and CDR2 FQNEAQ come from the germline V gene (reference sequence). Trimming took 0 bases from V and 7 from J, leaving 10 bases between them. The CDR3 loop spans 14 amino acids. The CDR3, as DNA: TGTGCCAGCAGCTTAGCGGAGACGTGGAATGAGCAGTTCTTC. It codes for CASSLAETWNEQFF. The variable domain in full, with the rest retrieved from reference TRBV7-9 and TRBJ2-1, is DTGVSQNPRHKITKRGQNVTFRCDPISEHNRLYWYRQTLGQGPEFLTYFQNEAQLEKSRLLSDRFSAERPKGSFSTLEIQRTEQGDSAMYLCASSLAETWNEQFFGPGTRLTVL.

This clonotype was seen only once. The rearrangement joins TRBV28 to TRBJ2-5; 10 nucleotides align to TRBD1. V gave up 5 bases and J gave up 4 bases; unmatched junction bases: 7. CDR1 is MDHEN and CDR2 is SYDVKM in the germline V gene. The CDR3 is made up of 15 amino acids. The CDR3, as DNA: TGTGCCAGCAGTACGAAGCGACAGGGGGCAGAGACCCAGTACTTC. Amino acids: CASSTKRQGAETQYF.

This clonotype appeared many times. The CDR3 reads CASSPQGNQPQHF. Written as DNA, the CDR3 is TGTGCCAGCAGCCCGCAGGGCAATCAGCCCCAGCATTTT. This chain connects TRBV7-9 to TRBJ1-5; D unclear. The CDR3 has 13 residues. Germline V CDR1 and CDR2: SEHNR, FQNEAQ (reference sequence). V was trimmed by 5 bases and J by 2 bases, leaving 7 bases between them.

In its sample, this clonotype was seen a few times. The chain couples TRBV3-1 to TRBJ2-1; D is ambiguous. With 0 bases removed from V and 10 bases from J, the gap between germline ends came to 13 bases. CDR3 size: 14 residues. Germline assignment: CDR1 LGHDT and CDR2 YNNKEL (reference sequence). CDR3 loop: CASSQDRALGEQFF. The DNA for the CDR3 is TGTGCCAGCAGCCAAGATAGGGCGCTAGGGGAGCAGTTCTTC.

This clonotype was counted a few times. V is TRBV7-6 and J is TRBJ2-3; TRBD2 is a possible D gene (5 bases). Germline CDR1 SGHVS, CDR2 FNYEAQ. The CDR3 contains 16 residues. Trimming stripped 1 base from V and 4 bases from J, with 15 bases between. In nucleotides, the CDR3 is TGTGCCAGCAGCTTAGACTCGGGATATACGCCAGATACGCAGTATTTT. It yields the protein CASSLDSGYTPDTQYF.

This clonotype has at least ten counts. The chain couples TRBV7-9 to TRBJ2-1; 10 bases agree with TRBD1. Germline V gives CDR1 SEHNR, CDR2 FQNEAQ (reference sequence). Unmatched junction bases numbered 14, after V lost 4 bases and J lost 2 bases. The CDR3 spans 19 residues. CDR3 region: CASSSMPGQGKSPYNEQFF. The CDR3 region has the DNA TGTGCCAGCAGCTCGATGCCGGGACAGGGGAAATCCCCCTACAATGAGCAGTTCTTC.

In its sample, this clonotype was seen many times. This rearrangement joins TRBV25-1 to TRBJ2-1; the match to TRBD2 covers 14 bases. The germline V gene encodes CDR1 MGHDK and CDR2 SYGVNS. The CDR3 loop spans 16 amino acids. V was clipped by 0 bases and J by 10 bases; unmatched bases: 5. The CDR3 DNA sequence: TGTGCCAGCAGTGAATATGGGGGACTAGCGGGAGAGGAGCAGTTCTTC. This gives the protein CASSEYGGLAGEEQFF.